This T cell receptor (beta chain) originates from a study of cytomegalovirus exposure and HLA in healthy donors. Study-wide findings and caveats: A later analysis reportedly found that, within productive TCRs, an Asian-associated ancestry cluster had fewer N-insertions than the mean observed across the approximately 690 donors. Reports credit the classifier with highly specific, highly sensitive diagnosis of cytomegalovirus status. Per a later analysis, HLA-associated TCR beta chains showed more clonal expansion than other, equally common TCR beta chains. Listed as cytomegalovirus-associated were 150 to 200 TCR beta chains.

The PCR contained 60 Vbeta and 13 Jbeta primers. Data came from immunoSEQ multiplex PCR; TCRdb stores just in-frame clones and leaves some out. This table holds roughly 100,000 clones, about 83% found once. The sample holds a few counts of this clone. What it binds is unknown. After removal of 6 bases from V and 6 bases from J, the junction contained 11 bases not matched to a gene. This CDR3 contains 15 residues. CDR1 is SGHRS, CDR2 YFSETQ, per germline. V and J are TRBV5-1 and TRBJ2-1; 8 bases match TRBD2. The specimen sequenced was PBMCs. The sequence was collected from a female donor in good health and CMV-seropositive. CDR3 loop: CASMFVGLGANEQFF. DNA of the CDR3: TGCGCCAGCATGTTTGTGGGACTAGGTGCCAATGAGCAGTTCTTC.